What follows is one T cell receptor beta chain and its context. What it binds is unknown. V lost 2 bases and J 3 bases, leaving 10 bases between the germline ends. Per germline, CDR1 SEHNR and CDR2 FQNEAQ (reference sequence). The CDR3 is 14 amino acids. The record originates from a study of T cell repertoires in cytomegalovirus infection. Background on the study: CMV infection and matching HLA type were both indicated by public TCR beta signatures.

TCRdb re-derived calls from the reads in MiXCR, one entry per CDR3 protein. This sample has 450,000 to 650,000 distinct CDR3 sequences; around 40% occur once, and the top ten carry 48%. Whole-study results and caveats: It was HLA-C-restricted CMV-specific TCR beta clonotypes that dominated the response ex vivo.

The material sequenced was cultured PBMCs, taken from culture after CMV antigen stimulation. This clonotype was obtained from a human donor in good health (CMV status not recorded). Some clones in this sample may be carry-over from other donors' samples. This chain connects TRBV7-9 to TRBJ1-2; D not certain. This CDR3 is CASSLNGVHYGYTF. CDR3 DNA sequence: TGTGCCAGCAGCTTAAACGGGGTCCACTATGGCTACACCTTC.